The present T cell receptor (beta chain) was sequenced within a study of blood T cell repertoires in COVID-19. Per the original methods: Reference gene primer amplification in the assay estimated nucleated cell counts. Profiled with immunoSEQ multiplex PCR; TCRdb holds only in-frame clones, not every one. The D gene and trimming were derived from the DNA, and the V and J assignments and clone size from that table. Of approximately 390,000 clones listed, 87% are singletons. The CDR3 extends over 19 amino acids. Germline V gene data show CDR1 as ENHRY and CDR2 as SYGVKD. With 3 bases clipped from V and 4 bases from J, the junction kept 17 bases outside the gene matches.

The TCR originated in a woman aged 45-60 years who had recovered from COVID-19. The chain uses TRBV10-3 and TRBJ2-3; TRBD2 matches at 9 bases. The material sequenced was PBMCs or T cells enriched from blood (not recorded which). The CDR3 coding sequence is TGTGCCATCAGTGAAAGGACCCTACTTGGCGGGGGGGTAGCAGATACGCAGTATTTT. This encodes CAISERTLLGGGVADTQYF.